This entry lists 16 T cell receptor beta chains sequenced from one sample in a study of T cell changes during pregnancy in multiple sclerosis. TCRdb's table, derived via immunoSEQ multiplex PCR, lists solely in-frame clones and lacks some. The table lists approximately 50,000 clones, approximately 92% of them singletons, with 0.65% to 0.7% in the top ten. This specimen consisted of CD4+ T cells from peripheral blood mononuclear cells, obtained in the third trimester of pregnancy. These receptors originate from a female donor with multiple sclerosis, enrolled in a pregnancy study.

The CDR3 region has the DNA TGTGCCTGGAGTTCCCACAGTGACACTGAAGCTTTCTTT. Translated: CAWSSHSDTEAFF. V is TRBV30 and J is TRBJ1-1; D is uncertain. V was shortened by 2 bases and J by 3 bases, with 10 bases between the two germline ends. CDR3 length: 13 amino acids. CDR1 and CDR2 (germline): GTSNPN, SVGIG (reference sequence).

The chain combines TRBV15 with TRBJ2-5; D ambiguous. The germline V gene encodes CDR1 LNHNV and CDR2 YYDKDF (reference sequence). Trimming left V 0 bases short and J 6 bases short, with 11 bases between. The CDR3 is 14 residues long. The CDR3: CATSRDSTVKTQYF. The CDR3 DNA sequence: TGTGCCACCAGCAGAGATAGTACAGTAAAGACCCAGTACTTC. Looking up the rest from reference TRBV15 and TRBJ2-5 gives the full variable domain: DAMVIQNPRYQVTQFGKPVTLSCSQTLNHNVMYWYQQKSSQAPKLLFHYYDKDFNNEADTPDNFQSRRPNTSFCFLDIRSPGLGDTAMYLCATSRDSTVKTQYFGPGTRLLVL.

The CDR3 DNA reads as TGTGCCAGCAGTGGACAACAGGGTTATGAAAAACTGTTTTTT. Translation: CASSGQQGYEKLFF. This rearrangement joins TRBV25-1 to TRBJ1-4, with a weak D call TRBD1 (6 bases). Germline CDR1 is MGHDK and CDR2 is SYGVNS. The CDR3 sequence is 14 residues long. The ends were cut back, 4 bases at V and 6 bases at J, with 12 bases in the middle.

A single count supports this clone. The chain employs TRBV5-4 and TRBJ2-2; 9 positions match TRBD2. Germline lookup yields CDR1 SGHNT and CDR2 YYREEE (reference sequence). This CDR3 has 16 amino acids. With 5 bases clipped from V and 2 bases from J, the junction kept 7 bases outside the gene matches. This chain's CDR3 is CASRDRREGNTGELFF. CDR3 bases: TGTGCCAGCAGGGACAGGCGGGAGGGAAACACCGGGGAGCTGTTTTTT.

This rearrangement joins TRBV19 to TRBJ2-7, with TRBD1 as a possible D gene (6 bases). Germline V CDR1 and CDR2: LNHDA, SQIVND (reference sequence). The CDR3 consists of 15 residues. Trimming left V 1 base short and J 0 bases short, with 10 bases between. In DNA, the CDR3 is TGTGCCAGTAGTATAGCGGAGACAGGCTCCTACGAGCAGTACTTC. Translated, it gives CASSIAETGSYEQYF.

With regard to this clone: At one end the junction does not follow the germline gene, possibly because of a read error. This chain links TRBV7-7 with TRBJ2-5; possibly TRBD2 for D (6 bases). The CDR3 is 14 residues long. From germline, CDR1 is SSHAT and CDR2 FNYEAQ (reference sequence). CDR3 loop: CASSEGGTQETQYF. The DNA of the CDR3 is TGTGCTAGCAGCGAAGGCGGGACCCAAGAGACCCAGTACTTC.

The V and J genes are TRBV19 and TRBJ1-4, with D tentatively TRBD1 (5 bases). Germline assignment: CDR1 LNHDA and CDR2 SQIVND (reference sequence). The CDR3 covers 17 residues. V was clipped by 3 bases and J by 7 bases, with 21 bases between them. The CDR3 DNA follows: TGTGCCAGTAGTATTCGGCGCAGGGCCGAGTTTCCTGAAAAACTGTTTTTT. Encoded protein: CASSIRRRAEFPEKLFF.

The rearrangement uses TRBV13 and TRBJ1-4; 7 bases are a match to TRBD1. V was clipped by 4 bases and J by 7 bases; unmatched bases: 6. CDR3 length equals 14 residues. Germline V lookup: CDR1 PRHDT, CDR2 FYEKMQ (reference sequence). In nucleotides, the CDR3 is TGTGCCAGCAGCTCGAAACAGGGGCCTGAAAAACTGTTTTTT. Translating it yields CASSSKQGPEKLFF.

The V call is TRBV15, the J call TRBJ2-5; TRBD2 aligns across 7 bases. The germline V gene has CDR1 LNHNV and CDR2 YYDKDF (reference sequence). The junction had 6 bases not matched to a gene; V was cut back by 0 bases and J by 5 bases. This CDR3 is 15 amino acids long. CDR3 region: CATSRDNGGEETQYF. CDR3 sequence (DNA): TGTGCCACCAGCAGAGATAATGGGGGGGAGGAGACCCAGTACTTC. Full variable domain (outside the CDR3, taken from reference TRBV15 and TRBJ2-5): DAMVIQNPRYQVTQFGKPVTLSCSQTLNHNVMYWYQQKSSQAPKLLFHYYDKDFNNEADTPDNFQSRRPNTSFCFLDIRSPGLGDTAMYLCATSRDNGGEETQYFGPGTRLLVL.

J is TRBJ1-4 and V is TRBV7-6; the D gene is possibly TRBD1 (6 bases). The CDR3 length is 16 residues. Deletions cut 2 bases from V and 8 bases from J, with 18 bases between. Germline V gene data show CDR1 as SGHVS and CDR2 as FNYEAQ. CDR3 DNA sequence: TGTGCCAGCAGCTTAAGGTCACCAGGGGTGGGGGAAAAACTGTTTTTT. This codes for CASSLRSPGVGEKLFF.

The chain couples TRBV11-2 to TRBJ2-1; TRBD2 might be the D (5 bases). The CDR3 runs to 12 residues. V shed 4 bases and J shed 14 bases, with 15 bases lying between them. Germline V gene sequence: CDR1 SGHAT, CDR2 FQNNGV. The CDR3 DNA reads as TGTGCCAGCAGCTCGGGGTTCTCCGGGGAGTTCTTC. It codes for CASSSGFSGEFF.

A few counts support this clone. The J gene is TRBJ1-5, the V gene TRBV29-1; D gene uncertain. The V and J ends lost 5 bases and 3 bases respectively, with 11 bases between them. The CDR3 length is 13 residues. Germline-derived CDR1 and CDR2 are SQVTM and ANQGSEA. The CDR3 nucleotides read TGCAGCGTTCAACTGGGCATCAATCAGCCCCAGCATTTT. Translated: CSVQLGINQPQHF.

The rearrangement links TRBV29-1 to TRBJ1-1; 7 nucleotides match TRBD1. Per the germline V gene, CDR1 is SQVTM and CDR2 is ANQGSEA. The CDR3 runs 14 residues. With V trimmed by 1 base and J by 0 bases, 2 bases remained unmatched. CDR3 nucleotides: TGCAGCGTTGAAGGACAGGGCCTGAACACTGAAGCTTTCTTT. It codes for CSVEGQGLNTEAFF.

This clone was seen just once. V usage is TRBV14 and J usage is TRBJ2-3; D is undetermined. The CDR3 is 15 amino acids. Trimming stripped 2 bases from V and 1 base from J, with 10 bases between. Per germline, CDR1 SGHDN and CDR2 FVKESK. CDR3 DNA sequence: TGTGCCAGCAGCCAACTTGCAAGCGGCACAGATACGCAGTATTTT. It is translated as CASSQLASGTDTQYF.

The CDR3 spells CASSPRQGTTGGYTF. The CDR3 nucleotides are TGTGCCAGCAGCCCCCGACAGGGGACCACTGGGGGCTACACCTTC. The chain is built from TRBV7-2 and TRBJ1-2; 8 bases map to TRBD1. The CDR3 consists of 15 residues. V shed 5 bases and J 8 bases; nucleotides not matched to a gene: 13. Germline-derived CDR1 and CDR2 are SGHTA and FQGNSA.

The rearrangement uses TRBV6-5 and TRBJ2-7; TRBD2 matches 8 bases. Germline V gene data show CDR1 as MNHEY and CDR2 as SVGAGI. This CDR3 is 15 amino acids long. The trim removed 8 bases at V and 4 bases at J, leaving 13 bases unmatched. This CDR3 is CASAKTGGASYEQYF. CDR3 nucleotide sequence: TGTGCCAGCGCCAAAACGGGGGGGGCCTCTTACGAGCAGTACTTC.